The next 23 T cell receptor beta chains were all read from a single sample in a study of T cells in Graves' hyperthyroidism and ophthalmopathy. Using RNA transcripts as the source, TCR beta CDR3 regions were amplified. The HTBI set primed first-round TCR CDR3 RT-PCR. TCRdb analysed the multiplex PCR reads with MiXCR anew, one entry per CDR3 protein. The table lists about 640,000 distinct CDR3 sequences, less than 25% of them singletons. Sequencing was done on a sample of blood. These receptors were obtained from a man under 40 with Graves' ophthalmopathy.

This clonotype came up a few times. The chain has TRBV4-3 and TRBJ2-3, with 7 bases matching TRBD1. The trim removed 1 base at V and 2 bases at J, leaving 6 bases unmatched. From germline, CDR1 is LGHNA and CDR2 YSLEER. The CDR3 covers 16 residues. This chain's CDR3 is CASSQADRRTTDTQYF. Written as DNA, the CDR3 is TGCGCCAGCAGCCAAGCGGACAGGCGGACCACAGATACGCAGTATTTT.

Only a few counts were recorded for this clonotype. The chain is built from TRBV5-1 and TRBJ2-7; D may be TRBD2 (6 bases). The CDR3 totals 16 residues. Deletions cut 0 bases from V and 1 base from J, with 14 bases between. CDR1 and CDR2 (germline): SGHRS, YFSETQ. CDR3 region: CASSLGPGLTSYEQYF. In DNA form, the CDR3 reads TGCGCCAGCAGCTTGGGGCCGGGACTCACTTCCTACGAGCAGTACTTC.

J is TRBJ2-7 and V is TRBV7-2; TRBD2 aligns across 13 bases. This CDR3 has 17 residues. The germline gives CDR1 SGHTA, CDR2 FQGNSA. V lost 5 bases and J lost 2; bases outside the gene matches: 9. Here the CDR3 reads CASSARLAGGFPYEQYF. The CDR3 DNA is TGTGCCAGCAGCGCCAGACTAGCGGGAGGATTTCCCTACGAGCAGTACTTC.

In this sample, this clonotype turned up a few times. The chain employs TRBV20-1 and TRBJ2-1; TRBD2 aligns across 9 bases. CDR1 and CDR2 from the germline V gene are DFQATT and SNEGSKA (reference sequence). The CDR3 totals 15 residues. J gave up 5 bases and V 3 bases, and 8 bases lay outside the gene matches. The CDR3 spells CSARISGSWDNEQFF. The DNA of the CDR3 is TGCAGTGCTAGGATTAGCGGGAGCTGGGACAATGAGCAGTTCTTC.

The chain is built from TRBV11-2 and TRBJ2-7, with D possibly TRBD2 on 6 matching bases. The CDR3 consists of 17 residues. The V and J ends lost 5 bases and 0 bases respectively, with 20 bases between them. CDR1 and CDR2 from the germline V gene are SGHAT and FQNNGV. DNA for the CDR3: TGTGCCAGCAGCCAACCTCAGGAGCGGGCTATCTCCTACGAGCAGTACTTC. Translating gives CASSQPQERAISYEQYF.

The genes are TRBV27 and TRBJ2-1; no firm D call. There are 12 residues in the CDR3. Trimming removed 5 bases at V and 6 bases at J, with 8 bases between. Germline V lookup: CDR1 MNHEY, CDR2 SMNVEV (reference sequence). CDR3 sequence reads: CASSPIGNEQFF. The CDR3 nucleotides read TGTGCCAGCAGTCCGATAGGCAATGAGCAGTTCTTC.

V gene TRBV14 combines with J gene TRBJ2-7, with TRBD1 as a possible D gene (7 bases). The CDR3 runs 14 residues. From germline, CDR1 is SGHDN and CDR2 FVKESK. The V end lost 3 bases, the J end lost 0 bases, and 9 bases lay between the germline ends. The CDR3 spells CASSQEGASYEQYF. CDR3 bases: TGTGCCAGCAGCCAGGAGGGGGCCTCCTACGAGCAGTACTTC.

Many counts were recorded for this clonotype. The CDR3 spells CSARVPGSTEAFF. CDR3 coding DNA: TGCAGTGCTAGAGTTCCGGGTAGCACTGAAGCTTTCTTT. The rearrangement joins TRBV20-1 to TRBJ1-1, with D unresolved. Germline V CDR1 and CDR2: DFQATT, SNEGSKA (reference sequence). V dropped 1 base and J dropped 4 bases, with 10 bases sitting between them. The CDR3 spans 13 residues.

This clonotype was seen repeatedly, ten times or more. The chain carries TRBV7-9 and TRBJ1-5; 11 positions agree with TRBD1. The trim removed 5 bases at V and 4 bases at J, leaving 4 bases unmatched. The CDR3 length is 15 residues. The germline V gene has CDR1 SEHNR and CDR2 FQNEAQ (reference sequence). For the CDR3, the DNA is TGTGCCAGCAGCCTGGACAGGGGGCCTAATCAGCCCCAGCATTTT. Translation gives CASSLDRGPNQPQHF. Drawing the rest from reference TRBV7-9 and TRBJ1-5, the complete variable domain is DTGVSQNPRHKITKRGQNVTFRCDPISEHNRLYWYRQTLGQGPEFLTYFQNEAQLEKSRLLSDRFSAERPKGSFSTLEIQRTEQGDSAMYLCASSLDRGPNQPQHFGDGTRLSIL.

The chain couples TRBV6-1 to TRBJ2-2; D call uncertain. Germline values: CDR1 MNHNS, CDR2 SASEGT. V lost 6 bases to trimming and J lost 4 bases, with 15 bases between them. This CDR3 region has 15 residues. CDR3 region: CASREWATSTGELFF. CDR3 in DNA: TGTGCCAGCAGGGAGTGGGCTACATCCACCGGGGAGCTGTTTTTT.

In its sample, this clonotype was seen a few times. The J gene is TRBJ2-1, the V gene TRBV5-1, with TRBD2 matching over 8 bases. The CDR3 is 15 residues long. With V trimmed by 0 bases and J by 5 bases, 4 bases remained unmatched. Germline-derived CDR1 and CDR2 are SGHRS and YFSETQ. This CDR3 is CASSLAGLENNEQFF. The CDR3 DNA reads TGCGCCAGCAGCTTGGCGGGACTAGAAAACAATGAGCAGTTCTTC.

This clonotype was detected only a few times. This chain uses TRBV4-3 with TRBJ2-1; the D gene is possibly TRBD2 (5 bases). Looked up from germline, CDR1 is LGHNA and CDR2 is YSLEER. Trimming pared 1 base from V and 8 bases from J, leaving 15 bases between. The CDR3 extends over 15 amino acids. This CDR3 reads CASSQAVGADYEQFF. The DNA for the CDR3 is TGCGCCAGCAGCCAAGCGGTAGGAGCGGACTATGAGCAGTTCTTC.

This clonotype was detected only a few times. The chain joins TRBV24-1 to TRBJ2-3; no clear D gene. CDR1 is KGHDR, CDR2 SFDVKD, per germline. The CDR3 consists of 14 residues. The germline V and J ends were trimmed by 0 bases and 0 bases, with 3 bases remaining between them. CDR3 nucleotide sequence: TGTGCCACCAGTGATTTGGATAGCACAGATACGCAGTATTTT. Translation gives CATSDLDSTDTQYF.

This chain uses TRBV7-9 with TRBJ2-1; D might be TRBD2 (6 bases). CDR3 length: 14 residues. The germline V gene has CDR1 SEHNR and CDR2 FQNEAQ (reference sequence). V was trimmed by 3 bases and J by 3 bases, leaving 9 bases between them. CDR3 sequence: CASSFRTNYNEQFF. The CDR3, as DNA: TGTGCCAGCAGCTTTAGGACTAACTACAATGAGCAGTTCTTC.

V is TRBV29-1 and J is TRBJ2-3; 10 bases fit TRBD2. Germline CDR1 SQVTM, CDR2 ANQGSEA. After removal of 6 bases from V and 0 bases from J, the junction contained 3 bases not matched to a gene. The CDR3 has 14 amino acids. The CDR3: CSVHSGRSTDTQYF. In DNA, the CDR3 is TGCAGCGTCCATAGCGGGAGGAGCACAGATACGCAGTATTTT.

This clonotype was seen repeatedly, ten times or more. J is TRBJ2-1 and V is TRBV12-3 or TRBV12-4; 9 positions agree with TRBD2. The trim removed 3 bases at V and 5 bases at J, leaving 8 bases unmatched. CDR3 size: 16 residues. Written as DNA, the CDR3 is TGTGCCAGCAGTTTCCCGGGCGGGAGGGCCGACAATGAGCAGTTCTTC. It encodes CASSFPGGRADNEQFF.

A few counts support this clonotype. V usage is TRBV20-1 and J usage is TRBJ1-1, with TRBD1 matching over 8 bases. The J segment lost 5 bases and the V segment lost 6 bases, leaving 8 bases of the junction unmatched. Germline CDR1 is DFQATT and CDR2 is SNEGSKA (reference sequence). CDR3 length equals 13 residues. DNA of the CDR3: TGCAGTGCCGCCCAGGGGGCGAATACTGAAGCTTTCTTT. Translating gives CSAAQGANTEAFF.

This clonotype was picked up many times. V and J are TRBV5-1 and TRBJ1-5; TRBD1 matches 7 bases. CDR3 length: 14 amino acids. From germline, CDR1 is SGHRS and CDR2 YFSETQ. The trim removed 0 bases at V and 8 bases at J, leaving 5 bases unmatched. The CDR3 DNA reads TGCGCCAGCAGCTTGGGACAGGGCCAAAAGCCCCAGCATTTT. This codes for CASSLGQGQKPQHF.

This clonotype was counted between two and nine times. The chain combines TRBV19 with TRBJ2-7; 7 positions agree with TRBD1. Trimming cost V 8 bases and J 0 bases; bases outside gene matches: 4. Germline values: CDR1 LNHDA, CDR2 SQIVND (reference sequence). The CDR3 is made up of 13 amino acids. In DNA, the CDR3 is TGTGCCAGTTGGGACAGAGTCTCCTACGAGCAGTACTTC. It specifies CASWDRVSYEQYF.

This clonotype has just a few counts. This chain joins TRBV28 and TRBJ2-5; D gene uncertain. The CDR3 sequence is 15 residues long. Trimming shortened V by 2 bases and J by 0 bases, and 10 bases separated the two germline ends. Germline assignment: CDR1 MDHEN and CDR2 SYDVKM. CDR3 in DNA: TGTGCCAGCAGTTTAGGCAGGAGATACCAAGAGACCCAGTACTTC. This sequence encodes CASSLGRRYQETQYF. Variable domain in full (rest from reference TRBV28 and TRBJ2-5): DVKVTQSSRYLVKRTGEKVFLECVQDMDHENMFWYRQDPGLGLRLIYFSYDVKMKEKGDIPEGYSVSREKKERFSLILESASTNQTSMYLCASSLGRRYQETQYFGPGTRLLVL.

The chain couples TRBV27 to TRBJ2-1; no firm D call. V dropped 6 bases and J dropped 1 base, with 13 bases sitting between them. The CDR3 runs 15 residues. The V gene's germline CDR1 is MNHEY and CDR2 SMNVEV (reference sequence). CDR3 nucleotide sequence: TGTGCCAGCAGCCTAGGGTCCGTTTCCTACAATGAGCAGTTCTTC. This encodes CASSLGSVSYNEQFF.

This clonotype occurred many times. The rearrangement joins TRBV12-3 or TRBV12-4 to TRBJ1-6; D perhaps matches TRBD1 (6 bases). The length of the CDR3 is 12 residues. With 3 bases removed from V and 10 bases from J, the gap between germline ends came to 7 bases. The CDR3 sequence: CASSLTGSPLHF. CDR3 sequence (DNA): TGTGCCAGCAGTTTGACAGGATCACCCCTCCACTTT.

This clonotype was counted many times. The chain links TRBV11-2 to TRBJ2-7, with D maybe TRBD2 (5 bases). The CDR3 contains 15 residues. Germline lookup yields CDR1 SGHAT and CDR2 FQNNGV. The germline V and J ends were trimmed by 2 bases and 4 bases, with 15 bases remaining between them. CDR3 nucleotides: TGTGCCAGCAGCTTAACGAGGGAGCGGTCGTACGAGCAGTACTTC. Translating gives CASSLTRERSYEQYF.